This T cell receptor beta chain was recorded in a study of Ad26.COV2.S vaccination and SARS-CoV-2 variants (dated by TCRdb to about 2021). Describing the broader study: Donors in the vaccine arm were drawn from COV1001, a phase I-IIa trial of Ad26.COV2.S in healthy adults that was multicentre, randomized, double-blind and placebo-controlled. The TCR-sequenced set comprised about 32 samples: about 19 Ad26.COV2.S vaccine recipients, 5 placebo recipients and 8 SARS-CoV-2 convalescent individuals. The specificity and breadth of SARS-CoV-2-reactive T cell receptors after Ad26.COV2.S vaccination were assessed by TCRbeta repertoire sequencing. Trial participants were randomized into five groups of five, in which low-dose or high-dose Ad26.COV2.S was given once or twice, or placebo was given on both occasions. Blinding of investigators to trial group allocation was maintained during experiments and outcome assessment. Ad26.COV2.S was given intramuscularly at 5x10^10 or 1x10^11 viral particles, as a single shot or as two shots 56 days apart. The full study reports these points: The study lacked the statistical power to compare responses across vaccine doses or regimens. Higher spike-specific TCR breadth was observed in Ad26.COV2.S recipients than in placebo recipients (P = 0.0014). After vaccination, spike-specific CD8+ and CD4+ T cell responses were reported to show substantial breadth. The authors noted that the TCR breadth and depth analyses may have underestimated total T cell responses. Comparable non-spike TCR breadth was observed between vaccine and placebo recipients, consistent with only spike being contained in the vaccine.

TCRbeta CDR3 regions were sequenced with the immunoSEQ Assay. After extraction, genomic DNA underwent amplification by bias-controlled multiplex PCR, followed by high-throughput sequencing. The paper's processing steps were these. To quantify the absolute abundance of each unique TCRbeta CDR3 region, sequences were collapsed and filtered. Usable DNA was measured by amplifying reference genes present in all nucleated cells, and TCRbeta template counts were normalized to that usable DNA to estimate T cell fraction. Repertoire TCRs were annotated as SARS-CoV-2-specific when V gene, CDR3 amino acid sequence and J gene were exactly matched to a known reactive TCR set. The reference SARS-CoV-2 TCR set was obtained from MIRA and was filtered for enrichment in COVID-19-positive ImmuneCODE repertoires, whereby public or cross-reactive TCRs were removed. Using the MIRA antigens, annotated TCRs were further analysed by specific ORF or by position within an ORF. Breadth was defined as the number of annotated unique rearrangements divided by the total number of unique productive rearrangements, and depth was defined as the summed frequency of the annotated unique rearrangements. Two-sided Wilcoxon rank-sum tests were used to compare TCR breadth between groups. In its TCRdb copy, this immuneACCESS table keeps in-frame sequences only and misses some clones. Where compared with another copy, unresolved V genes explain less than half of these, and the others have no known cause. V, J and clone size are those of that table, while D and trimming were read from the DNA. The sample table lists roughly 700,000 clones, around 92% of them with a count of one. Roughly 1.5% of the sample belongs to the ten largest clones.

Regarding this clone: No antigen is known for it. The record has no base qualities; no much larger clone is one base away.

What the treatment or condition label conveys for this sample: some 20 received Ad26.COV2.S at low or high dose, single or two shots; 5 received placebo; per-sample allocation not given. For vaccine and placebo recipients, repertoires were sequenced using samples collected on day 63 after the first injection. Between 29 July and 7 August 2020, Cohort 1b enrolled fewer than 30 adults aged 18-55 years at one site in Boston, USA. As a vaccine, Ad26.COV2.S was a replication-incompetent adenovirus type 26 vector that expressed a prefusion-stabilized SARS-CoV-2 spike protein derived from the original Wuhan strain. The input for sequencing was peripheral blood, taken in a trial of Ad26.COV2.S vaccine versus placebo. The origin of this receptor is a person between 18 and 59 years old who received the Ad26.COV2.S COVID-19 vaccine or a placebo.

The nucleotide sequence is TGTGCCAGCAGTCCCGAGGGGCTCGAGCAGTACTTC. This sequence encodes CASSPEGLEQYF. The rearrangement joined TRBV6-5 to TRBJ2-7; the D gene is tentatively TRBD1 or TRBD2, each matching 5 bases. The CDR3 has 12 amino acids, counting the end cysteine and phenylalanine. The retained sequence is limited to the CDR3, 36 bases, with the frame set at the first base. The germline V gene gives CDR1 as MNHEY and CDR2 as SVGAGI. Trimming at the junction amounts to 5 bases on V and 6 bases on J, and the germline ends lie 11 bases apart.